The 22 T cell receptor beta chains reported below all come from one sample, sequenced in a study of blood T cell repertoires in COVID-19 (dated by TCRdb to 2019 to 2021). Library preparation employed the immunoSEQ multiplex PCR assay. TCRdb carries this immuneACCESS record with in-frame sequences only. Its versions omit some clonotypes, under half of them owing to an unresolved V gene in the studies checked, with the rest unexplained. For this sample the table gives 70,000 to 90,000 clones, of which 75% to 90% were detected only once. Together, the top ten hold about 6% of the sample. Sequenced sample: peripheral blood. These receptors all come from an older man with COVID-19, enrolled during active disease.

CDR3 DNA sequence: TGCGCCAGCAGCTTAACCGGGTCTCAGTACGAGCAGTACTTC. Its translation is CASSLTGSQYEQYF. This chain connects TRBV5-1 to TRBJ2-7; no clear D. V was shortened by 2 bases and J by 4 bases, with 13 bases between the two germline ends. From germline, CDR1 is SGHRS and CDR2 YFSETQ. The CDR3 has 14 residues.

This chain links TRBV7-3 with TRBJ2-3; no definite D call. The germline V gene has CDR1 SGHTA and CDR2 FQGTGA. The CDR3 is 13 residues long. Trimming took 4 bases from V and 0 from J, leaving 5 bases between them. CDR3 amino acids: CASSSYSTDTQYF. CDR3 sequence (DNA): TGTGCCAGCAGCTCCTATAGCACAGATACGCAGTATTTT.

V and J are TRBV7-9 and TRBJ1-1, with a possible D match to TRBD1 (6 bases). The CDR3 extends over 13 amino acids. CDR1 SEHNR and CDR2 FQNEAQ come from the germline V gene (reference sequence). Deletions cut 5 bases from V and 2 bases from J, with 9 bases between. The CDR3: CASSLQGNTEAFF. Written as DNA, the CDR3 is TGTGCCAGCAGCCTACAGGGAAACACTGAAGCTTTCTTT.

This sequence joins TRBV3-1 (or the pseudogene TRBV3-2) and TRBJ2-3, with unresolved D. V gave up 0 bases and J gave up 2 bases, with 3 bases separating them. The CDR3 sequence is 13 residues long. Germline CDR1 is LGHDT and CDR2 is YNNKEL (reference sequence). Written as DNA, the CDR3 is TGTGCCAGCAGCCAAGATTACACAGATACGCAGTATTTT. Protein product: CASSQDYTDTQYF.

The DNA for the CDR3 is TGCGCCAGCAGCCAAGATGGAGTAATCGTGGCCCAGCATTTT. Its protein product is CASSQDGVIVAQHF. The chain is built from TRBV4-1 and TRBJ1-5; D gene uncertain. Germline values: CDR1 MGHRA, CDR2 YSYEKL. The CDR3 covers 14 residues. Trimming took 0 bases from V and 11 from J, leaving 14 bases between them.

The chain combines TRBV27 with TRBJ1-1; 9 nucleotides line up with TRBD1. The CDR3 length is 14 residues. In germline, CDR1 is MNHEY, CDR2 SMNVEV (reference sequence). V was pared by 4 bases and J by 5 bases, with 5 bases of the junction left unmatched. This CDR3 is CASSWDRVGTEAFF. The CDR3 DNA follows: TGTGCCAGCAGTTGGGACAGGGTGGGGACTGAAGCTTTCTTT.

This chain uses TRBV7-3 with TRBJ2-2; D gene uncertain. Trimming stripped 2 bases from V and 3 bases from J, with 7 bases between. CDR1 and CDR2 (germline): SGHTA, FQGTGA. This CDR3 is 14 amino acids long. CDR3 in DNA: TGTGCCAGCAGCTTATTGCAGGACACCGGGGAGCTGTTTTTT. It is translated as CASSLLQDTGELFF.

This clone has a single count. The chain couples TRBV3-1 (or the pseudogene TRBV3-2) to TRBJ2-5; 15 nucleotides match TRBD2. CDR1 LGHDT and CDR2 YNNKEL come from the germline V gene (reference sequence). V shed 4 bases, J shed 5 bases, and the junction held 5 bases outside the gene matches. The CDR3 runs 16 residues. The CDR3 DNA reads as TGTGCCAGCAGCCGGGGGACTAGCGGGGGGTTGGAGACCCAGTACTTC. Translating gives CASSRGTSGGLETQYF.

In DNA, the CDR3 is TGTGCCAGCAGTGAAATGGGCAGGGGCACTGGAAACACCATATATTTT. This codes for CASSEMGRGTGNTIYF. This chain links TRBV2 with TRBJ1-3; tentative D call: TRBD1 (6 bases). This CDR3 spans 16 amino acids. V gave up 2 bases and J gave up 2 bases, with 13 bases separating them. The V gene's germline CDR1 is SNHLY and CDR2 FYNNEI.

The gene calls are TRBV19 and TRBJ1-3; TRBD1 is a possible D gene (6 bases). The CDR3 totals 15 residues. Trimming removed 3 bases at V and 0 bases at J, with 9 bases between. CDR1 is LNHDA and CDR2 is SQIVND in the germline V gene (reference sequence). The CDR3 protein is CASSIQGTSGNTIYF. The CDR3 nucleotides read TGTGCCAGTAGTATTCAGGGGACCTCTGGAAACACCATATATTTT.

The genes are TRBV24-1 and TRBJ1-1, with a possible D match to TRBD1 (5 bases). The germline CDR1 and CDR2 sequences are KGHDR and SFDVKD. V lost 3 bases and J lost 4, with 11 bases in between. CDR3 size: 14 residues. The CDR3 reads CATSDQGGGTEAFF. In DNA, the CDR3 is TGTGCCACCAGTGATCAGGGAGGTGGCACTGAAGCTTTCTTT.

The gene calls are TRBV6-6 and TRBJ1-5; weak D call: TRBD1 (5 bases). The CDR3 is 15 residues long. The germline V gene has CDR1 MNHNY and CDR2 SVGAGI (reference sequence). V was cut by 1 base and J by 0 bases, with 7 bases left in between. The CDR3 bases are TGTGCCAGCAGTTACTTCAGGGATAGCAATCAGCCCCAGCATTTT. Protein: CASSYFRDSNQPQHF.

J is TRBJ2-5 and V is TRBV6-5, with TRBD2 identical over 7 bases. In germline, CDR1 is MNHEY, CDR2 SVGAGI. Trimming cost V 6 bases and J 5 bases; bases outside gene matches: 3. The CDR3 is made up of 12 amino acids. In nucleotides, the CDR3 is TGTGCCAGCAGAACGACTAGCGAGACCCAGTACTTC. Translating it yields CASRTTSETQYF.

The gene calls are TRBV6-5 and TRBJ1-3; D might be TRBD1 (5 bases). Looked up from germline, CDR1 is MNHEY and CDR2 is SVGAGI. The V end lost 10 bases, the J end lost 0 bases, and 10 bases lay between the germline ends. This CDR3 contains 13 residues. CDR3 DNA: TGTGCCACACAGGCCGACTCTGGAAACACCATATATTTT. Translating gives CATQADSGNTIYF.

This chain links TRBV6-4 with TRBJ1-6, with D possibly matching TRBD1 (6 bases). The V gene lost 6 bases and the J gene lost 3 bases, with 12 bases spanning the gap. The CDR3 is 15 residues long. In germline, CDR1 is MRHNA, CDR2 SNTAGT. As DNA, the CDR3 is TGTGCCAGCAGCTGGAACAGGGACTATAATTCACCCCTCCACTTT. Protein: CASSWNRDYNSPLHF.

The chain joins TRBV6-1 to TRBJ2-3; a weak D match, TRBD2 (5 bases). Trimming removed 3 bases from V and 1 base from J, with 14 bases in between. This CDR3 is built from 16 residues. Germline loops: CDR1 MNHNS, CDR2 SASEGT. CDR3 amino acids: CASSEVDPRGTDTQYF. The CDR3, as DNA: TGTGCCAGCAGTGAGGTGGACCCGCGGGGCACAGATACGCAGTATTTT.

This clone came up once. The chain combines TRBV11-2 with TRBJ2-1; the match to TRBD1 covers 7 bases. The V gene's germline CDR1 is SGHAT and CDR2 FQNNGV. The CDR3 is made up of 14 amino acids. Trimming cost V 5 bases and J 8 bases; bases outside gene matches: 9. The CDR3, as DNA: TGTGCCAGCAGCCCAGACAGGGTGGTCGATGAGCAGTTCTTC. Translating gives CASSPDRVVDEQFF.

This rearrangement joins TRBV7-2 to TRBJ2-5, with TRBD2 matching over 9 bases. Germline loops: CDR1 SGHTA, CDR2 FQGNSA. CDR3 size: 16 residues. Germline trimming cut 1 base from V and 5 bases from J; bases unmatched to any gene: 8. CDR3 in DNA: TGTGCCAGCAGCTTAGTTAGCGGGGGAACCGTCGAGACCCAGTACTTC. Protein sequence: CASSLVSGGTVETQYF.

In nucleotides, the CDR3 is TGTGCCAGCAGTTTACTGGGGCGGAATCAGCCCCAGCATTTT. It is translated as CASSLLGRNQPQHF. V usage is TRBV27 and J usage is TRBJ1-5; possible D gene TRBD1, 5 bases. V was pared by 2 bases and J by 4 bases, with 9 bases between. The CDR3 is 14 amino acids. The germline V gene encodes CDR1 MNHEY and CDR2 SMNVEV (reference sequence).

This chain joins TRBV6-6 and TRBJ1-2, with 7 bases fitting TRBD1. The CDR3 runs to 15 residues. CDR1 is MNHNY and CDR2 is SVGAGI in the germline V gene (reference sequence). V was clipped by 0 bases and J by 7 bases; unmatched bases: 8. CDR3 sequence: CASSYSTGPTSGYTF. CDR3 sequence (DNA): TGTGCCAGCAGTTACTCGACAGGGCCCACGAGTGGCTACACCTTC.

This rearrangement joins TRBV10-2 to TRBJ2-7; 11 bases are shared with TRBD2. Germline CDR1 reads WSHSY; CDR2 reads SAAADI. The CDR3 contains 13 residues. J gave up 5 bases and V 7 bases, and 4 bases lay outside the gene matches. The CDR3 coding sequence is TGCGCCAGCATTAGCGGGGGGGCCCACGAGCAGTACTTC. Translated, it gives CASISGGAHEQYF.

The chain uses TRBV11-2 and TRBJ2-1; 7 positions match TRBD1. This CDR3 spans 16 amino acids. The germline V gene has CDR1 SGHAT and CDR2 FQNNGV. Trimming cost V 5 bases and J 7 bases; bases outside gene matches: 14. The CDR3 DNA follows: TGTGCCAGCAGCCCGGGGACAGCTCTCCCCCTTAATGAGCAGTTCTTC. This encodes CASSPGTALPLNEQFF.